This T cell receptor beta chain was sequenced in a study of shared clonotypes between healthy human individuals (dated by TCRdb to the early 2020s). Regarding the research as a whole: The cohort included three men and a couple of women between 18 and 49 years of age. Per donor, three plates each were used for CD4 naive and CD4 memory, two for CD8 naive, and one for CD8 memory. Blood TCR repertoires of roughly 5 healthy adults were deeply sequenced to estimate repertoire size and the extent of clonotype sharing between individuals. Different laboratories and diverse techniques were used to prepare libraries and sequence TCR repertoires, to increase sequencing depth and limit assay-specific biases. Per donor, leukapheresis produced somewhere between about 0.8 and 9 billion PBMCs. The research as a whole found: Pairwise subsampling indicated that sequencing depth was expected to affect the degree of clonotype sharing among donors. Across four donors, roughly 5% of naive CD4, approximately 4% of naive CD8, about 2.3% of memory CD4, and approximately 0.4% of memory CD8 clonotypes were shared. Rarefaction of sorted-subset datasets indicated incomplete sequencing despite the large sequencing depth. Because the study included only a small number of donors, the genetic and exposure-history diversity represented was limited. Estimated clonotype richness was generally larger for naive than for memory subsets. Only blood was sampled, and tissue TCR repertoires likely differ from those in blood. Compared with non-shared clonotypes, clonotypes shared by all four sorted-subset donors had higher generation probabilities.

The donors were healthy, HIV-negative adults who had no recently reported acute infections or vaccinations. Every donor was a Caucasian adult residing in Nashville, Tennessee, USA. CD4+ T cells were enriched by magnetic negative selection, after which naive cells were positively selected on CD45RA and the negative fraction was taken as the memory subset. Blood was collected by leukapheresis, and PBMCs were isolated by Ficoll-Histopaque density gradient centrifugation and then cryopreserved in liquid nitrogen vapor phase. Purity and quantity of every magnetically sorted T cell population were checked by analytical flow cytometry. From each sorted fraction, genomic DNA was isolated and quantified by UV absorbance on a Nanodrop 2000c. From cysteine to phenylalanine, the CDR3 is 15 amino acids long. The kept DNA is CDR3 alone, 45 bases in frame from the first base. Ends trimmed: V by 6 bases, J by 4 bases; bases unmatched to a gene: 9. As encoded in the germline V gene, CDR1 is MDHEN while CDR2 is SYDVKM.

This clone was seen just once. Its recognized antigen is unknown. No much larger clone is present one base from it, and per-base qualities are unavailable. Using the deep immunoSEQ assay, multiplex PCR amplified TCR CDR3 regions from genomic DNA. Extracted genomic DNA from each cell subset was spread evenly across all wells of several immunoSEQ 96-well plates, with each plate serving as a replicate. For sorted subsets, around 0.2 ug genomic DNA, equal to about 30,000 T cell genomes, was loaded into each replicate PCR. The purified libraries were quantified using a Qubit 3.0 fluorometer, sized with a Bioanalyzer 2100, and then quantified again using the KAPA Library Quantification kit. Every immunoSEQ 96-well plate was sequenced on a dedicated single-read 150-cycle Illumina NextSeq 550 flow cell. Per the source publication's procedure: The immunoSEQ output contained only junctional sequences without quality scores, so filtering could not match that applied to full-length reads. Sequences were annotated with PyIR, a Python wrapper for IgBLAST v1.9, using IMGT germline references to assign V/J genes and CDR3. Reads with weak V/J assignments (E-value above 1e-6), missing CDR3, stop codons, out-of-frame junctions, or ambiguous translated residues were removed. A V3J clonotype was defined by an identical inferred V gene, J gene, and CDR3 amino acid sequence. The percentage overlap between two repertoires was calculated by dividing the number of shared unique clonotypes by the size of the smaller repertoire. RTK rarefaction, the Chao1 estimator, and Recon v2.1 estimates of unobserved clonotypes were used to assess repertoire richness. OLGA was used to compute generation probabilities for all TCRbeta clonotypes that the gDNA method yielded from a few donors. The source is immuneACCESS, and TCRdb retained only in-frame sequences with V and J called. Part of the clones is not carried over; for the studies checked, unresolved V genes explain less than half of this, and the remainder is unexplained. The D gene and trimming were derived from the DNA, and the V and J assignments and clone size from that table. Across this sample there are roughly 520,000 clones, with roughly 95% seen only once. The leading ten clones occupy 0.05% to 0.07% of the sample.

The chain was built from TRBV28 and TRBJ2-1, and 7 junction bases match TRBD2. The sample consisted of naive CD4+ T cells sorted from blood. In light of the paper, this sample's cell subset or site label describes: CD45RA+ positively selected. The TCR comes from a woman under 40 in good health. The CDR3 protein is CASRRGGGLYNEQFF. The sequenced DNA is TGTGCCAGCAGGAGGGGCGGGGGACTATACAATGAGCAGTTCTTC.